The 2 T cell receptor beta chains below were found in one sample sequenced in a study of blood T cell repertoires in COVID-19 (dated by TCRdb to the early 2020s). The receptor library was made with the immunoSEQ multiplex PCR assay. TCRdb retrieved this table from immuneACCESS and kept in-frame rearrangements only. Not all clones are present; in checked studies, unresolved V genes account for under half, and no reason is known for the remainder. The sample contains 87,000 or so clones, 90% of them found a single time. 6.5% to 8% of the sample is taken by the ten largest. Sequencing input: peripheral blood. The receptor source for this set is a man between 18 and 35 years old with COVID-19, enrolled during active disease.

The chain is built from TRBV12-3 or TRBV12-4 and TRBJ2-1, with no clear D. This CDR3 comprises 12 residues. The V and J ends lost 4 bases and 6 bases respectively, with 7 bases between them. Here the CDR3 reads CASSSQINEQFF. CDR3 in DNA: TGTGCCAGCAGTTCCCAAATCAATGAGCAGTTCTTC.

This chain joins TRBV9 and TRBJ2-3; 12 positions match TRBD2. This CDR3 has 16 amino acids. Germline-derived CDR1 and CDR2 are SGDLS and YYNGEE. V lost 3 bases to trimming and J lost 0 bases; unmatched junction nucleotides: 2. CDR3 sequence (DNA): TGTGCCAGCAGCGCCGGACTAGCGGGGAGCACAGATACGCAGTATTTT. Residues: CASSAGLAGSTDTQYF.